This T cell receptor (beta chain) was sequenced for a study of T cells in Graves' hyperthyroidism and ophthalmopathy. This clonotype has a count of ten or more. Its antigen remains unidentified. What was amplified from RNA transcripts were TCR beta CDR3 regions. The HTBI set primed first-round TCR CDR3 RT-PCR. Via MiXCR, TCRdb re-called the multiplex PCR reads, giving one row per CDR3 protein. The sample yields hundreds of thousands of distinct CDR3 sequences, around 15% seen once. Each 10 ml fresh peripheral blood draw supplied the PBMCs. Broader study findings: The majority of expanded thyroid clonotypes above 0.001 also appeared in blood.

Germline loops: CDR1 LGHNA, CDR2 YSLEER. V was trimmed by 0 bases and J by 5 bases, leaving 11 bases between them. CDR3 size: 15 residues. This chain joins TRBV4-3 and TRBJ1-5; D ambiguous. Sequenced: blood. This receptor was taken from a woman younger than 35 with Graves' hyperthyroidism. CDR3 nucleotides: TGCGCCAGCAGCCAAGATCGGGGAACACATCAGCCCCAGCATTTT. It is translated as CASSQDRGTHQPQHF.